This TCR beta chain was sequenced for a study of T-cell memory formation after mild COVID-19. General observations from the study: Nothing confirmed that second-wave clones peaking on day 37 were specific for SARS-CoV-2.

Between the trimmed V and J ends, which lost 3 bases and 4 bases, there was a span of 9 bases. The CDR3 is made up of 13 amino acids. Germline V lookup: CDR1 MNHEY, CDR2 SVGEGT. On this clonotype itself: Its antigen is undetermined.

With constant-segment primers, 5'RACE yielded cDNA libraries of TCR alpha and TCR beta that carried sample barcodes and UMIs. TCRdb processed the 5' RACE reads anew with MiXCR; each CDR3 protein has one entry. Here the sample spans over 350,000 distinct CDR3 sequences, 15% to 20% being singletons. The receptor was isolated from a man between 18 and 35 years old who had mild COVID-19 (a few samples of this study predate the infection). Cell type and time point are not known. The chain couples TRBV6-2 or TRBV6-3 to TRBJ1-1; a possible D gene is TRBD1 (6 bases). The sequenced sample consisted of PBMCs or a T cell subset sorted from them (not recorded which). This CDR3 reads CASSYARGTEAFF. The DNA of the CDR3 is TGTGCCAGCAGTTATGCCAGGGGCACTGAAGCTTTCTTT.